One sample yielded the 6 T cell receptor beta chains listed below, sequenced in a study of blood T cell repertoires in COVID-19. Some clones are missing from TCRdb's copy, which holds only in-frame ones; the method was immunoSEQ multiplex PCR. The table shows 120,000 or so clones, with roughly 85% occurring only once. Material for sequencing was peripheral blood. These receptors were collected from a man at least 80 years old with active or convalescent COVID-19.

The table lists this clone with a few counts. V usage is TRBV6-2 or TRBV6-3 and J usage is TRBJ1-5; D unresolved. CDR1 MNHEY and CDR2 SVGEGT come from the germline V gene. Trimming stripped 2 bases from V and 4 bases from J, with 15 bases between. This CDR3 contains 16 residues. For the CDR3, the DNA is TGTGCCAGCAGTTACAGGGCAGCGGCCCTTAATCAGCCCCAGCATTTT. Its translation: CASSYRAAALNQPQHF.

This clone was recorded many times. The chain is built from TRBV13 and TRBJ2-3; TRBD2 aligns across 10 bases. Germline CDR1 PRHDT, CDR2 FYEKMQ (reference sequence). The J segment lost 7 bases and the V segment lost 4 bases, leaving 11 bases of the junction unmatched. CDR3 length: 16 amino acids. The CDR3 DNA reads TGTGCCAGCAGCTCACTAACTAGCGGGGCAGGGAATACGCAGTATTTT. Its translation: CASSSLTSGAGNTQYF.

The rearrangement uses TRBV7-2 and TRBJ1-4, with 9 bases identical to TRBD1. Trimming took 6 bases from V and 8 from J; bases not matched to a gene: 4. Germline V gene data show CDR1 as SGHTA and CDR2 as FQGNSA. The CDR3 spans 13 residues. The CDR3 bases are TGTGCCAGCAGGCGACAGGGGGGGGAAAAACTGTTTTTT. This sequence encodes CASRRQGGEKLFF.

The chain couples TRBV7-2 to TRBJ2-5; D is perhaps TRBD2 (7 bases). Germline CDR1 is SGHTA and CDR2 is FQGNSA. The CDR3 consists of 15 residues. Trimming removed 1 base at V and 5 bases at J, with 14 bases between. The CDR3 loop is CASSLGGPSGETQYF. DNA of the CDR3: TGTGCCAGCAGCTTAGGGGGGCCTAGCGGTGAGACCCAGTACTTC.

The chain combines TRBV19 with TRBJ2-7; D is undetermined. Germline assignment: CDR1 LNHDA and CDR2 SQIVND (reference sequence). Between the trimmed V and J ends, which lost 1 base and 5 bases, there was a span of 9 bases. CDR3 length: 13 amino acids. The CDR3 reads CASSIAEFHEQYF. Written as DNA, the CDR3 is TGTGCCAGTAGTATAGCGGAGTTCCACGAGCAGTACTTC.

This sequence joins TRBV10-3 and TRBJ2-1; TRBD2 matches at 10 bases. Germline CDR1 and CDR2: ENHRY and SYGVKD. This CDR3 region has 15 residues. Trimming took 1 base from V and 6 from J; bases not matched to a gene: 3. CDR3 DNA sequence: TGTGCCATCAGTGAGTTTAGCGGGGGGTTCAATGAGCAGTTCTTC. Protein product: CAISEFSGGFNEQFF.